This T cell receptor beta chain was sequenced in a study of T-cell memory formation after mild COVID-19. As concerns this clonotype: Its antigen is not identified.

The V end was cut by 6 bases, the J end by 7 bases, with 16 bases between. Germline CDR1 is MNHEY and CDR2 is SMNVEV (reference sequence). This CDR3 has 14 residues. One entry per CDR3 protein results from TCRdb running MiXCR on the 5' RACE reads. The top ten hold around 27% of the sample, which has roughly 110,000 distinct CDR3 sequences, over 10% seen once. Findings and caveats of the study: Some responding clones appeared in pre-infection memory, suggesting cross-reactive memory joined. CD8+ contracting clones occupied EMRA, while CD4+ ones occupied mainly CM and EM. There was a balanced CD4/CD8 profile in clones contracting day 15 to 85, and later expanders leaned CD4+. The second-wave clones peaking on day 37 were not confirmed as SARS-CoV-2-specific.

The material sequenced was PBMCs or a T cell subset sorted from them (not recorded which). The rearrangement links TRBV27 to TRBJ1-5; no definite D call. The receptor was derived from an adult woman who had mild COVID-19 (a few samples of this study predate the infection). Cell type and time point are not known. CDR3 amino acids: CASSLSGPGQPQHF. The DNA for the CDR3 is TGTGCCAGCAGCCTCTCGGGCCCCGGACAGCCCCAGCATTTT.